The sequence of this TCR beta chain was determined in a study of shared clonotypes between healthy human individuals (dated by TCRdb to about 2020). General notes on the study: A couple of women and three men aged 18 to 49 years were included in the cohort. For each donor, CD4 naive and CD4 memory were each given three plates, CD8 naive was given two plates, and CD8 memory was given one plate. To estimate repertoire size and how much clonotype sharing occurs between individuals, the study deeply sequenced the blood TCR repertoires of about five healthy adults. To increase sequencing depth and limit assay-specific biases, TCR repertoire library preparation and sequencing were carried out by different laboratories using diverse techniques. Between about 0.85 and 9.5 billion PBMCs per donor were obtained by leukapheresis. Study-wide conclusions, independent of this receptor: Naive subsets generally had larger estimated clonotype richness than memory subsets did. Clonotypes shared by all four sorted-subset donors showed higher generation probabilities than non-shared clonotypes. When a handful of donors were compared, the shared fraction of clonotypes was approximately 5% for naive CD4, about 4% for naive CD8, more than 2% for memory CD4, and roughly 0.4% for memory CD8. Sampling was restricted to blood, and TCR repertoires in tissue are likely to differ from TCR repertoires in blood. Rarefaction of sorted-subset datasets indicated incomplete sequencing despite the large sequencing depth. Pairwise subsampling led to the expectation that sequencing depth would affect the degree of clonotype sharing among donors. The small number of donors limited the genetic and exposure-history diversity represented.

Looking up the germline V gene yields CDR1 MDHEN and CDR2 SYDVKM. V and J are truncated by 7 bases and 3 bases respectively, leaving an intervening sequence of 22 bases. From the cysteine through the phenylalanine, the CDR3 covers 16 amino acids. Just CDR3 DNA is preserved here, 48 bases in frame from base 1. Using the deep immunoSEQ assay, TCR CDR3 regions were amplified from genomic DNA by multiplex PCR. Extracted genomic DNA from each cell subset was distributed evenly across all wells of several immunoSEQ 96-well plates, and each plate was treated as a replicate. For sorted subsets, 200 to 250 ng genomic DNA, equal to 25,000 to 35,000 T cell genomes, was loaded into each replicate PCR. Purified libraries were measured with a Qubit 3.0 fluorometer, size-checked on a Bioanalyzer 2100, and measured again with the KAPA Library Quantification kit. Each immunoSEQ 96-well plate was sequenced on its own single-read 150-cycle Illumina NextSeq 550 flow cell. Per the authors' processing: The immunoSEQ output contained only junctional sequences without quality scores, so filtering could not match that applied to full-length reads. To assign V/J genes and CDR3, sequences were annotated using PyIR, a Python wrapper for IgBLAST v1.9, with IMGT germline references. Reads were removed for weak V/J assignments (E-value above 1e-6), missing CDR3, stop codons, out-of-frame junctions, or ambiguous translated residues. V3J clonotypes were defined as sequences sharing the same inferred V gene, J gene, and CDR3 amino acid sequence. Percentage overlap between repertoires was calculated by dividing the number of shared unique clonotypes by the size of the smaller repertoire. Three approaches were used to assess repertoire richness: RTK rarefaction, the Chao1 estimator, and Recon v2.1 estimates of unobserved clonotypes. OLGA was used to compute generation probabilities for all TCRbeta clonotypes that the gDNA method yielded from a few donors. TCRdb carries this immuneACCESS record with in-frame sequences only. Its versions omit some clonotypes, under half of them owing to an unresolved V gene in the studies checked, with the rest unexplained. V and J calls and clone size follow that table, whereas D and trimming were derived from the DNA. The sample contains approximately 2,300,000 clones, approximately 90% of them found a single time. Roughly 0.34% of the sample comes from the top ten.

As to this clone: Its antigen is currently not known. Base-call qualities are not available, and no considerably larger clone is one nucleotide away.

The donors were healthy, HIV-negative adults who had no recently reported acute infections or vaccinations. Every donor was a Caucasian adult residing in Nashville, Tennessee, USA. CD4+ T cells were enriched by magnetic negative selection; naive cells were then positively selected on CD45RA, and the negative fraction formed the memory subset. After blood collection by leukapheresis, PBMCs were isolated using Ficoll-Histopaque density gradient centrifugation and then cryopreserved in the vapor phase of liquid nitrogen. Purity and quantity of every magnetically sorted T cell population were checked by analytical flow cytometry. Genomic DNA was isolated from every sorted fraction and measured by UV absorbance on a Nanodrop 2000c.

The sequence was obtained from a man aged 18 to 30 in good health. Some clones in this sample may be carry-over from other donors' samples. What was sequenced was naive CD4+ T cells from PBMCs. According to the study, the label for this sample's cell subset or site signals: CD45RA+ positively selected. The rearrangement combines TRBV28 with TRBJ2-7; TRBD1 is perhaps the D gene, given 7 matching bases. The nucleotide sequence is TGTGCCAGCAAGCCAGGGGGGACCCAAAATGTCTACGAGCAGTACTTC. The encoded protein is CASKPGGTQNVYEQYF.